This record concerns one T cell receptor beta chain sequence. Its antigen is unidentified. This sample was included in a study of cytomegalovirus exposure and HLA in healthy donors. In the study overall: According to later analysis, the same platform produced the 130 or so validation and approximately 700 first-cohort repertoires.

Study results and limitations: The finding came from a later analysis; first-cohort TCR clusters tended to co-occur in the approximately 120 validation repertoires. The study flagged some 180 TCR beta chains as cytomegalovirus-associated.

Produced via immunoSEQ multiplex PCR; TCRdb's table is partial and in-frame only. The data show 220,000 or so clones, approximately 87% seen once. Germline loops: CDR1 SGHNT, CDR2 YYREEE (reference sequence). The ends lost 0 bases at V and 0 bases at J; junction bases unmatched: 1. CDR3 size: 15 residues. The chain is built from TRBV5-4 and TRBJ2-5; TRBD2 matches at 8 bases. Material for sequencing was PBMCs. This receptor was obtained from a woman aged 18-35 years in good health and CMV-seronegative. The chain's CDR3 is CASSLALADQETQYF. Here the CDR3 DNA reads TGTGCCAGCAGCTTGGCACTAGCGGACCAAGAGACCCAGTACTTC. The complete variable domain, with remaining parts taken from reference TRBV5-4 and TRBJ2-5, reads ETGVTQSPTHLIKTRGQQVTLRCSSQSGHNTVSWYQQALGQGPQFIFQYYREEENGRGNFPPRFSGLQFPNYSSELNVNALELDDSALYLCASSLALADQETQYFGPGTRLLVL.